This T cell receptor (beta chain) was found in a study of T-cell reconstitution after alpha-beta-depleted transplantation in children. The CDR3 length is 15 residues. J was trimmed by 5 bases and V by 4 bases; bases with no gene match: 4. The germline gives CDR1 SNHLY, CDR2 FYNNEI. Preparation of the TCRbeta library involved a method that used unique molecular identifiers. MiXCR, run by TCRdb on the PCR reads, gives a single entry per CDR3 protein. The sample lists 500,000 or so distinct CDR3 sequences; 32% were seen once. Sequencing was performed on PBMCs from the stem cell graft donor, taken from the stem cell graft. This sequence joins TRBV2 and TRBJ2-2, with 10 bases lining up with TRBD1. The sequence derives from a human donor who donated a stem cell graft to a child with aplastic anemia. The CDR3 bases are TGTGCCAGCAGTGTGAAGGACAGGGGGACCGGGGAGCTGTTTTTT. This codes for CASSVKDRGTGELFF.